This T cell receptor beta chain was profiled in a study of OX40 agonist ivuxolimab in advanced cancers. The CDR3 sequence is 14 residues long. Germline V gives CDR1 SGDLS, CDR2 YYNGEE. V lost 4 bases and J lost 1, with 11 bases in between. Measured with immunoSEQ multiplex PCR; TCRdb has only the in-frame clones, and not every one. The repertoire holds tens of thousands of clones, with 87% as singletons. Sequencing was performed on CD4+ or CD8+ T cells sorted from blood, taken in a trial of the OX40 agonist ivuxolimab. The source of this sequence is an adult with an advanced solid tumor such as melanoma, head and neck, liver or kidney cancer. The chain carries TRBV9 and TRBJ1-1; a weak D match, TRBD1 (6 bases). The CDR3: CASSPQQGNTEAFF. The DNA for the CDR3 is TGTGCCAGCAGCCCCCAACAGGGGAACACTGAAGCTTTCTTT.